These T cell receptor beta chains were read from a single sample in a study of T-cell reconstitution after alpha-beta-depleted transplantation in children. TCRdb re-called the PCR reads through MiXCR, storing one row per CDR3 protein. The sample has about 200,000 distinct CDR3 sequences; approximately 6% are singletons. The source was PBMCs, collected before TCRalphabeta/CD19-depleted stem cell transplant. These TCRs come from a girl under two years old with combined immunodeficiency, due to receive a stem cell transplant. The CDR3 runs from the conserved cysteine through the conserved F or W. D genes are given only for firm matches. Only some rows state a clone size, as once, few, many or a class for expanded clones.

clone_size	v_call	cdr3_length	d_call	j_call	cdr3_nt	cdr3_aa
many	TRBV5-6	14	TRBD1	TRBJ2-7	TGTGCCAGCAGCCGTTGGACAGGGGCTTCCGAGCAGTACTTC	CASSRWTGASEQYF
many	TRBV20-1	16	TRBD1	TRBJ1-6	TGCAGTGCTAGAGCCTTGACAGGGGGTCTGAATTCACCCCTCCACTTT	CSARALTGGLNSPLHF
many	TRBV5-1	14	.	TRBJ2-1	TGCGCCAGCAGCTCCGGGTCCACGGTCAATGAGCAGTTCTTC	CASSSGSTVNEQFF
many	TRBV29-1	12	.	TRBJ2-7	TGCAGCGCCGGAGGGAATACCTACGAGCAGTACTTC	CSAGGNTYEQYF
many	TRBV9	15	TRBD1	TRBJ2-3	TGTGCCAGCAGCGCTCACCCGACAGGGGCAGATACGCAGTATTTT	CASSAHPTGADTQYF
many	TRBV9	16	.	TRBJ2-3	TGTGCCAGCAGCGTAGGTGGGCAGGGAATAGGAGATACGCAGTATTTT	CASSVGGQGIGDTQYF
many	TRBV20-1	15	TRBD2	TRBJ2-1	TGCAGTGCTAGAGATCACGGGAGGGCCTTGAATGAGCAGTTCTTC	CSARDHGRALNEQFF
many	TRBV5-1	16	TRBD1	TRBJ2-1	TGCGCCAGCAGCGCGGGACAGGCCATAATTTACAATGAGCAGTTCTTC	CASSAGQAIIYNEQFF
few	TRBV20-1	16	TRBD2	TRBJ2-1	TGCTGTGCAGAGGGCGAGCGGGAGGGTTCCTACAATGAGCAGTTCTTC	CCAEGEREGSYNEQFF
many	TRBV7-9	15	TRBD1	TRBJ1-1	TGTGCCAGCAGCCAACCAAGACAGGGTGGCACTGAAGCTTTCTTT	CASSQPRQGGTEAFF
many	TRBV29-1	12	TRBD1	TRBJ2-3	TGCAGCGCCAGGGGGCTAGAAAATACGCAGTATTTT	CSARGLENTQYF
many	TRBV2	16	.	TRBJ1-5	TGTGCCAGCAGTGAAATAGGACTCGGGGTAAATCAGCCCCAGCATTTT	CASSEIGLGVNQPQHF
few	TRBV6-1	13	TRBD2	TRBJ2-5	TGTGCCAGCAGCCTTCGGGGGGGGGAGACCCAGTACTTC	CASSLRGGETQYF
many	TRBV29-1	13	.	TRBJ2-7	TGCAGCGTTGTGACCCAGGTTCTCTACGAGCAGTACTTC	CSVVTQVLYEQYF
many	TRBV28	14	.	TRBJ2-3	TGTGCCAGCAGTTCCCGGGATTTCACAGATACGCAGTATTTT	CASSSRDFTDTQYF
many	TRBV6-5	14	TRBD2	TRBJ2-1	TGTGCCAGCAGTTCGGGACTAGCGGTAAATGAGCAGTTCTTC	CASSSGLAVNEQFF
many	TRBV29-1	13	.	TRBJ2-7	TGCAGCGTTTGCAGCGGGGACACCTACGAGCAGTACTTC	CSVCSGDTYEQYF
.	TRBV18	12	.	TRBJ1-4	TGTGCCAGCTCACCACCTGAGAAAAAACTGTTTTTT	CASSPPEKKLFF
many	TRBV20-1	13	TRBD2	TRBJ2-1	TGCAGTGCCGGACTAGCGGGACTGAATGAGCAGTTCTTC	CSAGLAGLNEQFF
many	TRBV30	14	.	TRBJ2-3	TGTGCCTGGAGTGTGGGGACCCACACAGATACGCAGTATTTT	CAWSVGTHTDTQYF
many	TRBV7-2	15	.	TRBJ1-1	TGTGCCAGCAGCTTCCACAGGGTTTTGAACACTGAAGCTTTCTTT	CASSFHRVLNTEAFF
.	TRBV18	16	TRBD2	TRBJ2-1	TGTGCCAGCTCATTAAAGCGGGGGAGCTATTACAATGAGCAGTTCTTC	CASSLKRGSYYNEQFF
.	TRBV5-1	14	TRBD2	TRBJ2-1	TGCGCCAGCCAAGGCGGGGGGGCCGTCAATGAGCAGTTCTTC	CASQGGGAVNEQFF